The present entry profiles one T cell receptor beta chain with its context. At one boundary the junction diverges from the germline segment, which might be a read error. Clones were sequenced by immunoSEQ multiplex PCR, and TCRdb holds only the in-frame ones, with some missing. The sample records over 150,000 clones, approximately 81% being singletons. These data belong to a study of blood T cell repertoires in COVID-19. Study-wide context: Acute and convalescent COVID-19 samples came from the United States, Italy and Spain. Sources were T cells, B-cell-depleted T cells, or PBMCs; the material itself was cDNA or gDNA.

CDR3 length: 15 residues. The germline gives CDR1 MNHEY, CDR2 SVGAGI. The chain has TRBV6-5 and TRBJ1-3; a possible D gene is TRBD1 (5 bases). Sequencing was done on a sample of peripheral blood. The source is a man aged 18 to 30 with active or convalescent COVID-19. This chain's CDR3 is CASSSDSIIGDTIYF. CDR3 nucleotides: TGTGCCAGCAGTTCAGACAGTATAATTGGAGACACCATATATTTT.